Detailed here is one T cell receptor (beta chain). Its specificity is unknown. The repertoire was sequenced with immunoSEQ multiplex PCR; TCRdb's copy has only in-frame clones and lacks some. The table shows about 120,000 clones, with approximately 92% occurring only once. These data are taken from a study of T cell responses to AZD1222 COVID-19 vaccine. Broader study findings: Donors were chiefly white British, with a greater number of females, and clonal diversity was perhaps underestimated. Baseline antibody screening turned up just a handful of seropositive AZD1222 recipients. Spike-wide vaccine-associated CD4 TCRs dominated at 160-218 and 743-854. Nearly half of the spike-specific TCRs reportedly recognize variant regions that carry no mutations.

V lost 1 base, J lost 2 bases, and 8 bases lay in between. Germline V gene lookup returns CDR1 MGHRA and CDR2 YSYEKL. The CDR3 contains 15 residues. The chain employs TRBV4-1 and TRBJ2-2, with D unclear. The sequence was obtained from an adult who received the MenACWY meningococcal vaccine as a control. The sequencing used peripheral blood, collected 28 days after the second dose of the MenACWY control vaccine. The CDR3: CASSQVTINTGELFF. CDR3 sequence (DNA): TGCGCCAGCAGCCAAGTAACAATCAACACCGGGGAGCTGTTTTTT.